The 19 T cell receptor beta chains listed next were all sequenced from one sample in a study of blood T cell repertoires in COVID-19. Generated by immunoSEQ multiplex PCR, the TCRdb table keeps only in-frame clones and is missing some. The profile shows more than 110,000 clones, 60% to 80% of them singletons. The sample taken for sequencing was peripheral blood. These receptors all stem from a woman aged 50 to 65 with active or convalescent COVID-19.

J is TRBJ2-3 and V is TRBV7-7; 7 bases line up with TRBD2. Germline trimming cut 5 bases from V and 6 bases from J; bases unmatched to any gene: 17. The CDR3 sequence is 17 residues long. Germline lookup yields CDR1 SSHAT and CDR2 FNYEAQ (reference sequence). In DNA form, the CDR3 reads TGTGCCAGCAGCCCCGTCCCGGGGAGGGTAACGGGGGATACGCAGTATTTT. This sequence encodes CASSPVPGRVTGDTQYF. The full variable domain, its missing parts supplied by reference TRBV7-7 and TRBJ2-3, is GAGVSQSPRYKVTKRGQDVTLRCDPISSHATLYWYQQALGQGPEFLTYFNYEAQPDKSGLPSDRFSAERPEGSISTLTIQRTEQRDSAMYRCASSPVPGRVTGDTQYFGPGTRLTVL.

The chain employs TRBV30 and TRBJ2-6; weak D call: TRBD2 (6 bases). Trimming removed 0 bases from V and 2 bases from J, with 8 bases in between. Germline V lookup: CDR1 GTSNPN, CDR2 SVGIG (reference sequence). The CDR3 totals 15 residues. Here the CDR3 DNA reads TGTGCCTGGAGTGTTGGAGGGGCTGGGGCCAACGTCCTGACTTTC. Translating it yields CAWSVGGAGANVLTF.

The J gene is TRBJ2-1, the V gene TRBV4-3, with D tentatively TRBD1 (5 bases). Germline CDR1 and CDR2: LGHNA and YSLEER. V lost 0 bases to trimming and J lost 4 bases, with 16 bases between them. This CDR3 is built from 17 residues. The CDR3 is CASSQDYVGLAYNEQFF. In nucleotides, the CDR3 is TGCGCCAGCAGCCAAGATTACGTGGGGCTGGCATACAATGAGCAGTTCTTC.

The V call is TRBV28, the J call TRBJ1-1; D remains ambiguous. V was cut by 3 bases and J by 8 bases, with 10 bases left in between. Germline V gives CDR1 MDHEN, CDR2 SYDVKM. The CDR3 spans 12 residues. CDR3 sequence (DNA): TGTGCCAGCAGTTTGAGCGGCCTAGAAGCTTTCTTT. It encodes CASSLSGLEAFF.

V and J are TRBV6-1 and TRBJ1-1, with D uncertain. Germline loops: CDR1 MNHNS, CDR2 SASEGT. The CDR3 runs to 14 residues. V lost 3 bases and J lost 4, with 12 bases in between. The CDR3 coding sequence is TGTGCCAGCAGTGATCAGAGGGTGAGCACTGAAGCTTTCTTT. Translating gives CASSDQRVSTEAFF.

The chain joins TRBV10-3 to TRBJ2-5; D perhaps matches TRBD1 (5 bases). Germline-derived CDR1 and CDR2 are ENHRY and SYGVKD. Trimming pared 6 bases from V and 3 bases from J, leaving 14 bases between. The CDR3 length is 14 residues. The CDR3 spells CAIRAGIQEETQYF. CDR3 nucleotides: TGTGCCATCAGGGCAGGGATTCAAGAAGAGACCCAGTACTTC.

This clone was seen only a few times. The chain recombines TRBV6-5 with TRBJ1-1; 10 bases fit TRBD1. CDR1 is MNHEY, CDR2 SVGAGI, per germline. The CDR3 runs 15 residues. The J segment lost 0 bases and the V segment lost 5 bases, leaving 3 bases of the junction unmatched. DNA for the CDR3: TGTGCCAGCAGTCCCGGGACAGGGGTGAACACTGAAGCTTTCTTT. Translation gives CASSPGTGVNTEAFF.

This clone was observed a few times. The gene calls are TRBV6-2 or TRBV6-3 and TRBJ2-2; TRBD2 aligns across 8 bases. This CDR3 is built from 16 residues. The trim removed 2 bases at V and 5 bases at J, leaving 7 bases unmatched. Looked up from germline, CDR1 is MNHEY and CDR2 is SVGEGT. The CDR3 reads CASSYRGLAVTGELFF. In DNA form, the CDR3 reads TGTGCCAGCAGTTACCGAGGACTAGCAGTGACCGGGGAGCTGTTTTTT.

V and J are TRBV11-2 and TRBJ1-6, with D possibly TRBD1 on 6 matching bases. Looked up from germline, CDR1 is SGHAT and CDR2 is FQNNGV. V was clipped by 2 bases and J by 7 bases, with 18 bases between them. This CDR3 comprises 17 residues. In nucleotides, the CDR3 is TGTGCCAGCAGCTTAAGGGGGGAGGGAACACGGAATTCACCCCTCCACTTT. This gives the protein CASSLRGEGTRNSPLHF.

This sequence joins TRBV28 and TRBJ1-4; D is undetermined. V gave up 8 bases and J gave up 6 bases, with 13 bases separating them. Germline values: CDR1 MDHEN, CDR2 SYDVKM. This CDR3 has 13 residues. CDR3 nucleotides: TGTGCCAGCGGACTTTACAGCGATGAAAAACTGTTTTTT. Translated: CASGLYSDEKLFF.

The chain recombines TRBV11-3 with TRBJ1-4; D possibly corresponds to TRBD1 (6 bases). Deletions cut 0 bases from V and 8 bases from J, with 13 bases between. This CDR3 comprises 15 residues. The germline V gene has CDR1 SGHNT and CDR2 YENEEA. CDR3 nucleotides: TGTGCCAGCAGCTTAGACCACAGGGTCTACGAAAAACTGTTTTTT. This gives the protein CASSLDHRVYEKLFF.

V gene TRBV7-6 combines with J gene TRBJ2-7; D is perhaps TRBD2 (6 bases). V lost 3 bases and J lost 5, with 11 bases in between. The CDR3 extends over 13 amino acids. The V gene's germline CDR1 is SGHVS and CDR2 FNYEAQ. CDR3 DNA: TGTGCCAGCAGCTTTCCGGGGGTCGACGAGCAGTACTTC. It is translated as CASSFPGVDEQYF. The whole variable domain, remainder taken from reference TRBV7-6 and TRBJ2-7, is GAGVSQSPRYKVTKRGQDVALRCDPISGHVSLYWYRQALGQGPEFLTYFNYEAQQDKSGLPNDRFSAERPEGSISTLTIQRTEQRDSAMYRCASSFPGVDEQYFGPGTRLTVT.

The chain combines TRBV19 with TRBJ1-5; no clear D. The CDR3 has 15 residues. Germline V gives CDR1 LNHDA, CDR2 SQIVND (reference sequence). The V end was cut by 8 bases, the J end by 2 bases, with 16 bases between. The CDR3 sequence is CASGGGVRGNQPQHF. CDR3 sequence (DNA): TGTGCCAGTGGTGGTGGGGTGAGGGGCAATCAGCCCCAGCATTTT. The entire variable domain, with the rest obtained from reference TRBV19 and TRBJ1-5, is as follows: DGGITQSPKYLFRKEGQNVTLSCEQNLNHDAMYWYRQDPGQGLRLIYYSQIVNDFQKGDIAEGYSVSREKKESFPLTVTSAQKNPTAFYLCASGGGVRGNQPQHFGDGTRLSIL.

The gene calls are TRBV18 and TRBJ1-1; TRBD1 matches at 8 bases. CDR3 length equals 17 residues. Trimming took 6 bases from V and 0 from J; bases not matched to a gene: 12. Germline V gene lookup returns CDR1 KGHSH and CDR2 LQKENI. The CDR3: CASSPPTGVGLNTEAFF. The CDR3 DNA follows: TGTGCCAGCTCCCCGCCGACAGGGGTTGGCCTGAACACTGAAGCTTTCTTT.

The CDR3 DNA reads as TGTGCCAGTAGTATTACAGGGGGCCCTCAGGAAAAACTGTTTTTT. Protein: CASSITGGPQEKLFF. The rearrangement joins TRBV19 to TRBJ1-4, with TRBD1 matching 9 bases. After removal of 3 bases from V and 8 bases from J, the junction contained 7 bases not matched to a gene. This CDR3 spans 15 amino acids. CDR1 LNHDA and CDR2 SQIVND come from the germline V gene (reference sequence). Based on the CDR3 plus reference TRBV19 and TRBJ1-4, the full variable domain is DGGITQSPKYLFRKEGQNVTLSCEQNLNHDAMYWYRQDPGQGLRLIYYSQIVNDFQKGDIAEGYSVSREKKESFPLTVTSAQKNPTAFYLCASSITGGPQEKLFFGSGTQLSVL.

This sequence joins TRBV4-3 and TRBJ2-7, with TRBD2 identical over 8 bases. This CDR3 is 17 amino acids long. Germline V lookup: CDR1 LGHNA, CDR2 YSLEER. Losses at the gene ends were 1 base for V and 6 bases for J; bases not matched to a gene: 14. The CDR3 DNA reads as TGCGCCAGCAGCCAAGCGACCCCAGCGGGAGATCAGGGCGAGCAGTACTTC. This gives the protein CASSQATPAGDQGEQYF.

The J gene is TRBJ2-1, the V gene TRBV28; 7 bases fit TRBD2. The CDR3 length is 15 residues. Germline V CDR1 and CDR2: MDHEN, SYDVKM. Trimming took 3 bases from V and 1 from J; bases not matched to a gene: 3. DNA for the CDR3: TGTGCCAGCAGTTTGGGAGGGAAATCCTACAATGAGCAGTTCTTC. It specifies CASSLGGKSYNEQFF.

This rearrangement joins TRBV27 to TRBJ1-2, with D unresolved. Germline V gene sequence: CDR1 MNHEY, CDR2 SMNVEV (reference sequence). V lost 6 bases and J 4 bases, leaving 15 bases between the germline ends. CDR3 size: 14 residues. The CDR3 loop is CASRGLGESYGYTF. The CDR3, as DNA: TGTGCCAGCAGAGGTCTTGGAGAGAGCTATGGCTACACCTTC.

The J gene is TRBJ1-5, the V gene TRBV21-1; the table calls TRBD1, which could not be checked here. TRBV21-1 is tagged as a pseudogene. The CDR3 is made up of 15 amino acids. The CDR3 coding sequence is TGTGCCAGCAGCTTCCCCAGGAATAGCAATCAGCCCCAGCATTTT. This encodes CASSFPRNSNQPQHF.